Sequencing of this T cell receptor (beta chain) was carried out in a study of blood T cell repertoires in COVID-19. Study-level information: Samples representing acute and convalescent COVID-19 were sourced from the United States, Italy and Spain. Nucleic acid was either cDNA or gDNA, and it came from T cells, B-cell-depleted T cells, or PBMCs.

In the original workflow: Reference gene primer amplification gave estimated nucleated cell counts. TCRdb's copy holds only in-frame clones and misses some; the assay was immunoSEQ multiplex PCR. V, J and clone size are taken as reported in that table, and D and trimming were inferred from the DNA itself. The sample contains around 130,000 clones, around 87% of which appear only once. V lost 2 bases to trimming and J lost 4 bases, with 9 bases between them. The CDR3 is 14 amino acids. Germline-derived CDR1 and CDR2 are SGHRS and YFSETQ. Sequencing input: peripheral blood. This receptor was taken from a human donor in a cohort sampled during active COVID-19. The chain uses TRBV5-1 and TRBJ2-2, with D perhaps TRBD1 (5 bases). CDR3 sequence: CASSLQEITGELFF. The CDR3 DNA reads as TGCGCCAGCAGCTTACAGGAGATCACCGGGGAGCTGTTTTTT.